This is a list of T cell receptor beta chains from one sample in a study of PD-1 blockade in mismatch repair-deficient tumors. Measured with immunoSEQ multiplex PCR; TCRdb has only the in-frame clones, and not every one. This repertoire shows around 50,000 clones, roughly three quarters found once; its top ten account for 2.5% to 4%. The sample in question was peripheral blood, obtained 4 weeks after starting pembrolizumab. Every receptor here comes from an adult with mismatch repair-deficient cancer. Both conserved end residues are part of each CDR3. D genes are given only for firm matches. Clone size is shown for a subset of rows, as once, few, many or a class of expanded clone.

V	J	D	size	CDR3	DNA
TRBV2	TRBJ2-7	NA	NA	CASSDDSAYEQYF	TGTGCCAGCAGTGATGACAGCGCCTACGAGCAGTACTTC
TRBV7-9	TRBJ1-5	NA	few	CASSLGIGNQPQHF	TGTGCCAGCAGCTTAGGGATTGGTAATCAGCCCCAGCATTTT
TRBV15	TRBJ1-3	NA	NA	CATSRDRGTGNTIYF	TGTGCCACCAGCAGAGATCGGGGGACTGGAAACACCATATATTTT
TRBV27	TRBJ2-1	NA	NA	CASSHLDEQFF	TGTGCCAGCAGTCATCTAGATGAGCAGTTCTTC
TRBV29-1	TRBJ2-3	NA	once	CSTVESAGSTDTQYF	TGCAGCACTGTTGAGTCGGCGGGGAGCACAGATACGCAGTATTTT
TRBV5-8	TRBJ1-4	NA	NA	CASSLLGPNNEKLFF	TGTGCCAGCAGCTTGTTAGGTCCCAATAATGAAAAACTGTTTTTT
TRBV9	TRBJ2-7	TRBD1	NA	CASSARGQGDEQYF	TGTGCCAGCAGCGCGAGGGGACAGGGGGACGAGCAGTACTTC
TRBV14	TRBJ2-7	TRBD2	few	CASSQGILAGGSYEQYF	TGTGCCAGCAGCCAGGGTATATTAGCGGGAGGCTCCTACGAGCAGTACTTC
TRBV5-4	TRBJ2-6	NA	once	CASSRYWLRDPEANVLTF	TGTGCCAGCAGCAGATATTGGTTAAGGGACCCTGAGGCCAACGTCCTGACTTTC
TRBV9	TRBJ2-2	TRBD2	NA	CASSVDGRATGELFF	TGTGCCAGCAGCGTAGACGGGAGGGCTACCGGGGAGCTGTTTTTT
TRBV9	TRBJ2-1	NA	once	CASSPRTASYNEQFF	TGTGCCAGCAGCCCGAGGACTGCCTCCTACAATGAGCAGTTCTTC
TRBV19	TRBJ1-2	NA	NA	CASSIGPTGYGYTF	TGTGCCAGTAGTATAGGTCCGACAGGCTATGGCTACACCTTC
TRBV30	TRBJ2-1	TRBD1	NA	CAWTLDRGQDNEQFF	TGTGCCTGGACCCTCGACAGGGGGCAGGACAATGAGCAGTTCTTC